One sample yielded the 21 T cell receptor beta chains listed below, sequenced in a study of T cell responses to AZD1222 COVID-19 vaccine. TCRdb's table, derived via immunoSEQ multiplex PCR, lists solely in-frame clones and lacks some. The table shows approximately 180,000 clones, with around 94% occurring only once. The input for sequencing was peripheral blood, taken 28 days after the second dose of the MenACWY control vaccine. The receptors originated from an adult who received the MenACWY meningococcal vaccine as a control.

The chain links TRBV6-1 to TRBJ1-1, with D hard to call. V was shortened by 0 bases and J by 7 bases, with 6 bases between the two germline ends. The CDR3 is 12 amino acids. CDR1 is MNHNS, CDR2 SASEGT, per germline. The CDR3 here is CASSEAGYEAFF. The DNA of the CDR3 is TGTGCCAGCAGTGAAGCGGGGTATGAAGCTTTCTTT.

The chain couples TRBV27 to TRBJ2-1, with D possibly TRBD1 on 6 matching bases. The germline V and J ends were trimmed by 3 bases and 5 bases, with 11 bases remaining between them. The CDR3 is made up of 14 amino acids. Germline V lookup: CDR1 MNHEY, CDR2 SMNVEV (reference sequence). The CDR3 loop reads CASSFTNRDNEQFF. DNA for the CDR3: TGTGCCAGCAGTTTCACGAACAGGGACAATGAGCAGTTCTTC.

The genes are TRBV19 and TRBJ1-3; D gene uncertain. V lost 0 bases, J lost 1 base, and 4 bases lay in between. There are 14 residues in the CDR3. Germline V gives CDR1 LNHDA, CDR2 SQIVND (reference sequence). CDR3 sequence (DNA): TGTGCCAGTAGTATAGAGATTTCTGGAAACACCATATATTTT. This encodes CASSIEISGNTIYF.

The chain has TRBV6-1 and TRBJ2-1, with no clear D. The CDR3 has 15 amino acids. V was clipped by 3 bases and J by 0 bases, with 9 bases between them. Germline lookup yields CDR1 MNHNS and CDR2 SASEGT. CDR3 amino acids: CASSEVLSSYNEQFF. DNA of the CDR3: TGTGCCAGCAGTGAGGTCCTGAGCTCCTACAATGAGCAGTTCTTC.

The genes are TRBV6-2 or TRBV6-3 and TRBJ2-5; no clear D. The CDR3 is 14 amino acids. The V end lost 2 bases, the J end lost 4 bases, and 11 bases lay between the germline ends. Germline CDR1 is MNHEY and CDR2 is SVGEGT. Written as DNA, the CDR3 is TGTGCCAGCAGTTACGCTCTGGCAGCAGAGACCCAGTACTTC. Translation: CASSYALAAETQYF.

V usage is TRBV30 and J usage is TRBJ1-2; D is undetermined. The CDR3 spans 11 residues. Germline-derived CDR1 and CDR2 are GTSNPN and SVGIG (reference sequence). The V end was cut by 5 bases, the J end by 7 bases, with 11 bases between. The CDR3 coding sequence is TGTGCCTGGGCCCTCGCTAGTGGCTACACCTTC. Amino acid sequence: CAWALASGYTF.

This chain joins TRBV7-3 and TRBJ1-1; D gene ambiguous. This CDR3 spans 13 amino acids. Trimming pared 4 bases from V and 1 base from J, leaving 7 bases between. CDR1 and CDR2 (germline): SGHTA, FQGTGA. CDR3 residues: CASSSQSNTEAFF. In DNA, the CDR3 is TGTGCCAGCAGCTCACAGTCGAACACTGAAGCTTTCTTT. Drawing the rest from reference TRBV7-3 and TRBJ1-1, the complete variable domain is GAGVSQTPSNKVTEKGKYVELRCDPISGHTALYWYRQSLGQGPEFLIYFQGTGAADDSGLPNDRFFAVRPEGSVSTLKIQRTERGDSAVYLCASSSQSNTEAFFGQGTRLTVV.

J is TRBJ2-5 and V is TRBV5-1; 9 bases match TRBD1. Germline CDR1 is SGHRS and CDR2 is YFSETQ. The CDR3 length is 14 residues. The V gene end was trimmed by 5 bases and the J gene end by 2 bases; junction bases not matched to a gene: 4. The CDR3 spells CASRSGQGQETQYF. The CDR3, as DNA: TGCGCCAGCAGGTCTGGACAGGGGCAAGAGACCCAGTACTTC. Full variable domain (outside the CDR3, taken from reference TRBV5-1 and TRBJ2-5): KAGVTQTPRYLIKTRGQQVTLSCSPISGHRSVSWYQQTPGQGLQFLFEYFSETQRNKGNFPGRFSGRQFSNSRSEMNVSTLELGDSALYLCASRSGQGQETQYFGPGTRLLVL.

The CDR3 protein is CASSLGEIGNQPQHF. The CDR3 DNA is TGTGCCAGCAGCTTAGGGGAGATAGGCAATCAGCCCCAGCATTTT. The chain has TRBV11-2 and TRBJ1-5; no definite D call. The germline V gene has CDR1 SGHAT and CDR2 FQNNGV. V was clipped by 1 base and J by 2 bases, with 9 bases between them. The CDR3 sequence is 15 residues long. Based on the CDR3 plus reference TRBV11-2 and TRBJ1-5, the full variable domain is EAGVAQSPRYKIIEKRQSVAFWCNPISGHATLYWYQQILGQGPKLLIQFQNNGVVDDSQLPKDRFSAERLKGVDSTLKIQPAKLEDSAVYLCASSLGEIGNQPQHFGDGTRLSIL.

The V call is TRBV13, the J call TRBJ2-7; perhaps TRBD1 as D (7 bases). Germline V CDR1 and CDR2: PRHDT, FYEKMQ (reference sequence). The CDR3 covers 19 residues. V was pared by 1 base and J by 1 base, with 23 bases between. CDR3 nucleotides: TGTGCCAGCAGCTTAGAAACTGGGGAGGCAGGGGGAACTTCCTACGAGCAGTACTTC. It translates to CASSLETGEAGGTSYEQYF.

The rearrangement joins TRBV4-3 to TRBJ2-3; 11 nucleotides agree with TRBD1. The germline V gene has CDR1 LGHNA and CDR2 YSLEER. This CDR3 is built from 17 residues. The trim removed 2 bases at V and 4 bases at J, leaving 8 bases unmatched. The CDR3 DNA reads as TGCGCCAGCAGCCAATTCCGTTCGGGACAGGGGGCAGATACGCAGTATTTT. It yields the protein CASSQFRSGQGADTQYF.

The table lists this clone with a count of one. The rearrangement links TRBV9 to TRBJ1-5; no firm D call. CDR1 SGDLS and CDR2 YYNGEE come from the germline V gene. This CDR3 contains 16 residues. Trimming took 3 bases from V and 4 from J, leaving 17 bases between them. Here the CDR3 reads CASSEGELGLNQPQHF. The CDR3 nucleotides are TGTGCCAGCAGCGAGGGTGAGCTTGGGTTAAATCAGCCCCAGCATTTT.

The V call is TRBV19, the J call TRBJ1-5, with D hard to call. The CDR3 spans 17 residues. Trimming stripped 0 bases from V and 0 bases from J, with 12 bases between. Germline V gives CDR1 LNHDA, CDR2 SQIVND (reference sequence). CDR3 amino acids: CASSIDHGRPSNQPQHF. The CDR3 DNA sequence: TGTGCCAGTAGTATAGATCATGGCCGCCCTAGCAATCAGCCCCAGCATTTT.

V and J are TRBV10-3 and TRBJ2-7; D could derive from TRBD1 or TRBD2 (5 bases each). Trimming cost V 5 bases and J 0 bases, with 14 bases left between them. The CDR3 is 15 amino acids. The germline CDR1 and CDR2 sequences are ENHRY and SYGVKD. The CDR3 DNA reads TGTGCCATCAGTTCGGACGGGGCACACTCCTACGAGCAGTACTTC. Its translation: CAISSDGAHSYEQYF.

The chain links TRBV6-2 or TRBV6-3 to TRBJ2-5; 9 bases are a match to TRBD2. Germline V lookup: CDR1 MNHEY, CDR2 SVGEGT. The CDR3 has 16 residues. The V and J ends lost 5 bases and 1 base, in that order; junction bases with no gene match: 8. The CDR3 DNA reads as TGTGCCAGCAGTAGCGTCCTAGCGGGGTCCCAAGAGACCCAGTACTTC. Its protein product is CASSSVLAGSQETQYF.

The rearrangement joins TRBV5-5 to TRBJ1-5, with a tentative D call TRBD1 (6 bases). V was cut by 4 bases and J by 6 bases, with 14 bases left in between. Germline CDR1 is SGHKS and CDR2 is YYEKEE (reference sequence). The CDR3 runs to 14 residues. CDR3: CASSRDQGSQPQHF. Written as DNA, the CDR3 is TGTGCCAGCAGCCGAGATCAGGGGTCTCAGCCCCAGCATTTT.

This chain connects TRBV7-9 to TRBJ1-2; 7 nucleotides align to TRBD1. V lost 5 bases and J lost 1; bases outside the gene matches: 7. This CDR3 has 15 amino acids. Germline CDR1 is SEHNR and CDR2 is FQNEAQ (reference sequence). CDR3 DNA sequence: TGTGCCAGCAGCGCCGGGACAGACCGTAACTATGGCTACACCTTC. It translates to CASSAGTDRNYGYTF.

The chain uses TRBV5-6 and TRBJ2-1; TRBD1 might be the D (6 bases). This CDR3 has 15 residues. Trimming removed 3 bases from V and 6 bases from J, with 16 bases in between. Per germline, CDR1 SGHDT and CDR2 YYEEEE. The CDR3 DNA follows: TGTGCCAGCAGCTATCCGGGACAAACCACCAATGAGCAGTTCTTC. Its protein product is CASSYPGQTTNEQFF.

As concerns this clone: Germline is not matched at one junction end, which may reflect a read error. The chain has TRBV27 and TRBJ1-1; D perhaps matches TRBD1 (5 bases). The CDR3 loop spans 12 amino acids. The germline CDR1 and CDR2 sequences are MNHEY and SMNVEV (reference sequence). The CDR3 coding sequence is TGTGCCAGCGGTTTAAGGGGCGGTGAGGCTTTCTTT. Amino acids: CASGLRGGEAFF.

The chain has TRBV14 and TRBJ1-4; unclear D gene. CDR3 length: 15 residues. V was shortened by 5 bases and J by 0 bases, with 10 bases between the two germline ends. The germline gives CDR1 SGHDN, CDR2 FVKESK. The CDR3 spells CASSADLSTNEKLFF. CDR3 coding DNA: TGTGCCAGCAGCGCCGACCTTTCAACTAATGAAAAACTGTTTTTT. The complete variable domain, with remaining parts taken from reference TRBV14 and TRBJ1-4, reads EAGVTQFPSHSVIEKGQTVTLRCDPISGHDNLYWYRRVMGKEIKFLLHFVKESKQDESGMPNNRFLAERTGGTYSTLKVQPAELEDSGVYFCASSADLSTNEKLFFGSGTQLSVL.

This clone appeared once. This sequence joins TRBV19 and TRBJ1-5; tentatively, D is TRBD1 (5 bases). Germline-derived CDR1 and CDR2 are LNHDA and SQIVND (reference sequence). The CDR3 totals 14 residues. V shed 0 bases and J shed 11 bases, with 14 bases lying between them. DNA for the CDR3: TGTGCCAGTAGTATAGATCAGGGAAAGCAGGCCCAGCATTTT. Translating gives CASSIDQGKQAQHF.